Listed below are T cell receptor beta chains from one sample, sequenced in a study of technical replicates of blood from a few donors. Repertoires were generated with immunoSEQ multiplex PCR, while TCRdb's copy carries only in-frame clones and drops some. The data contain fewer than 75,000 clones, 93% of them seen just once; the ten biggest clones take up 0.25% to 0.3%. Sequencing was carried out using T cells isolated from PBMCs. These receptors came from a human donor in good health. Both conserved end residues are part of each CDR3. The D gene is left open where the match is weak. A clone size is listed for some rows: how often the clone was seen (once, few, many), or a class if it is expanded.

clone_size: once; v_call: TRBV11-3; d_call: -; j_call: TRBJ2-2; cdr3_aa: CASSLVQGSSTGELFF; cdr3_nt: TGTGCCAGCAGCTTAGTGCAGGGCTCGAGCACCGGGGAGCTGTTTTTT
clone_size: few; v_call: TRBV9; d_call: TRBD1; j_call: TRBJ1-1; cdr3_aa: CASSTGTGGVTEAFF; cdr3_nt: TGTGCCAGCAGCACAGGGACAGGGGGCGTCACTGAAGCTTTCTTT
clone_size: -; v_call: TRBV7-9; d_call: -; j_call: TRBJ2-7; cdr3_aa: CASSLSSWLGHEQYF; cdr3_nt: TGTGCCAGCAGCTTATCGTCTTGGCTTGGGCACGAGCAGTACTTC
clone_size: -; v_call: TRBV19; d_call: -; j_call: TRBJ2-4; cdr3_aa: CASSSRGSDIQYF; cdr3_nt: TGTGCCAGTAGTAGCAGGGGAAGTGACATTCAGTACTTC
clone_size: -; v_call: TRBV7-2; d_call: -; j_call: TRBJ1-2; cdr3_aa: CASSLALPDRNYGYTF; cdr3_nt: TGTGCCAGCAGCTTAGCCCTACCCGACAGGAACTATGGCTACACCTTC
clone_size: -; v_call: TRBV5-1; d_call: TRBD1; j_call: TRBJ2-2; cdr3_aa: CASSSPPGQGPTGELFF; cdr3_nt: TGCGCCAGCAGCTCCCCCCCGGGACAGGGACCCACCGGGGAGCTGTTTTTT
clone_size: -; v_call: TRBV10-3; d_call: TRBD2; j_call: TRBJ2-5; cdr3_aa: CAIPQREGPQETQYF; cdr3_nt: TGTGCCATCCCCCAGCGGGAGGGACCTCAAGAGACCCAGTACTTC
clone_size: few; v_call: TRBV14; d_call: -; j_call: TRBJ1-1; cdr3_aa: CASKPYMNTEAFF; cdr3_nt: TGTGCCAGCAAACCTTACATGAACACTGAAGCTTTCTTT
clone_size: -; v_call: TRBV25-1; d_call: TRBD2; j_call: TRBJ2-3; cdr3_aa: CASSNLLAGGSDTQYF; cdr3_nt: TGTGCCAGCAGTAACTTACTAGCGGGAGGATCAGATACGCAGTATTTT
clone_size: -; v_call: TRBV5-1; d_call: TRBD2; j_call: TRBJ2-3; cdr3_aa: CASSLFGGDTDTQYF; cdr3_nt: TGCGCCAGCAGCTTGTTTGGGGGGGACACAGATACGCAGTATTTT
clone_size: -; v_call: TRBV4-1; d_call: TRBD1; j_call: TRBJ2-7; cdr3_aa: CASSRAGTEDHEQYF; cdr3_nt: TGCGCCAGCAGCCGGGCCGGGACAGAAGACCACGAGCAGTACTTC
clone_size: -; v_call: TRBV2; d_call: -; j_call: TRBJ2-1; cdr3_aa: CASAGTSSYNEQFF; cdr3_nt: TGTGCCAGCGCCGGGACATCCTCCTACAATGAGCAGTTCTTC
clone_size: -; v_call: TRBV18; d_call: TRBD1; j_call: TRBJ2-7; cdr3_aa: CASSPRTGSSYEQYF; cdr3_nt: TGTGCCAGCTCACCAAGGACAGGGAGCTCCTACGAGCAGTACTTC
clone_size: -; v_call: TRBV28; d_call: TRBD1; j_call: TRBJ2-4; cdr3_aa: CASSSQGASKNIQYF; cdr3_nt: TGTGCCAGCAGTTCGCAGGGGGCGTCCAAAAACATTCAGTACTTC
clone_size: -; v_call: TRBV27; d_call: TRBD2; j_call: TRBJ2-1; cdr3_aa: CASSAGTTPANEQFF; cdr3_nt: TGTGCCAGCAGTGCCGGGACTACTCCTGCCAATGAGCAGTTCTTC
clone_size: -; v_call: TRBV5-4; d_call: -; j_call: TRBJ1-1; cdr3_aa: CASSSDRTSEAFF; cdr3_nt: TGTGCCAGCAGCTCGGACAGAACATCTGAAGCTTTCTTT
clone_size: -; v_call: TRBV9; d_call: TRBD2; j_call: TRBJ2-7; cdr3_aa: CASSAGLAGSYEQYF; cdr3_nt: TGTGCCAGCAGCGCTGGACTAGCGGGCTCCTACGAGCAGTACTTC
clone_size: -; v_call: TRBV6-5; d_call: -; j_call: TRBJ1-1; cdr3_aa: CASRNTFAEAFF; cdr3_nt: TGTGCCAGCAGGAACACCTTCGCTGAAGCTTTCTTT
clone_size: -; v_call: TRBV5-5; d_call: TRBD1; j_call: TRBJ2-7; cdr3_aa: CASSPTTGGIAEQYF; cdr3_nt: TGTGCCAGCAGCCCAACCACAGGGGGGATAGCCGAGCAGTACTTC
clone_size: -; v_call: TRBV6-5; d_call: TRBD1; j_call: TRBJ2-5; cdr3_aa: CASSYSYRGETQYF; cdr3_nt: TGTGCCAGCAGTTACTCATACAGGGGAGAGACCCAGTACTTC
clone_size: once; v_call: TRBV7-6; d_call: TRBD1; j_call: TRBJ2-3; cdr3_aa: CASSRGAGGYGTDTQYF; cdr3_nt: TGTGCCAGCAGCCGAGGCGCAGGGGGCTATGGCACAGATACGCAGTATTTT
clone_size: -; v_call: TRBV27; d_call: TRBD2; j_call: TRBJ2-7; cdr3_aa: CASIFSERGPYEQYF; cdr3_nt: TGTGCCAGCATCTTCTCCGAGCGGGGCCCCTACGAGCAGTACTTC